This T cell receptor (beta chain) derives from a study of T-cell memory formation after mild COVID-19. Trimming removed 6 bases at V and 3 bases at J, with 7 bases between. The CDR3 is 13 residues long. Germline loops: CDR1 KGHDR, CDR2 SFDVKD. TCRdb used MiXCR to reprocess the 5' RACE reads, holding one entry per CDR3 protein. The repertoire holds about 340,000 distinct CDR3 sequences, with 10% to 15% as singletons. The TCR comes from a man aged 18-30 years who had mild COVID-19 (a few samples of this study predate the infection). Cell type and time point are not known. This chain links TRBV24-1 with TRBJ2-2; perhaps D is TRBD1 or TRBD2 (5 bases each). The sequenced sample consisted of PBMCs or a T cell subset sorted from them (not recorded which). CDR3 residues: CATSLGDTGELFF. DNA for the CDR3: TGTGCCACCAGTTTGGGGGACACCGGGGAGCTGTTTTTT.